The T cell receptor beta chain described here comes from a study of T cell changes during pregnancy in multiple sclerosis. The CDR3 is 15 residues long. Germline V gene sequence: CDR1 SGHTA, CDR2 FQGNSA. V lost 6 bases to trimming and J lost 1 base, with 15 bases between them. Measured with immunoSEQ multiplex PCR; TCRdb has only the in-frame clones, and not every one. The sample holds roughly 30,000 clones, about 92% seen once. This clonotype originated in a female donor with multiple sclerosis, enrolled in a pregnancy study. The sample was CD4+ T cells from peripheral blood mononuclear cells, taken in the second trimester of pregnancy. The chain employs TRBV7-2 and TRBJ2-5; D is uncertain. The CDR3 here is CASRSLTGFQETQYF. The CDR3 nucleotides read TGTGCCAGCAGATCGTTAACCGGGTTCCAAGAGACCCAGTACTTC.